The 5 T cell receptor beta chains reported below all come from one sample, sequenced in a study of blood T cell repertoires in COVID-19. Measured with immunoSEQ multiplex PCR; TCRdb has only the in-frame clones, and not every one. The profile shows roughly 120,000 clones, 80% to 95% of them singletons. Input material: peripheral blood. The origin of the receptors is a man aged 50 to 59 with COVID-19, enrolled during active disease.

V usage is TRBV28 and J usage is TRBJ2-5, with D perhaps matching TRBD1 (6 bases). Trimming cost V 7 bases and J 1 base, with 10 bases left between them. The CDR3 has 13 residues. From germline, CDR1 is MDHEN and CDR2 SYDVKM. CDR3 in DNA: TGTGCCAGCACCTTAGGGGGCCAAGAGACCCAGTACTTC. Translated, it gives CASTLGGQETQYF.

J is TRBJ2-7 and V is TRBV3-1 (or the pseudogene TRBV3-2); 8 bases fit TRBD2. This CDR3 is 17 amino acids long. The junction had 13 bases not matched to a gene; V was cut back by 4 bases and J by 2 bases. Germline CDR1 and CDR2: LGHDT and YNNKEL (reference sequence). The CDR3 region has the DNA TGTGCCAGCAGCCCCTCGAAATCTAGCGGGCTGCCCTACGAGCAGTACTTC. Its translation is CASSPSKSSGLPYEQYF.

This clone turned up a few times. The chain recombines TRBV18 with TRBJ2-5, with D perhaps matching TRBD2 (7 bases). CDR1 and CDR2 (germline): KGHSH, LQKENI. Trimming cost V 6 bases and J 2 bases, with 16 bases left between them. The CDR3 covers 15 residues. This CDR3 is CASSRGDGTQETQYF. The CDR3 coding sequence is TGTGCCAGCTCTCGGGGGGACGGGACACAAGAGACCCAGTACTTC.

V gene TRBV5-4 combines with J gene TRBJ1-1, with D perhaps TRBD1 (6 bases). Deletions cut 9 bases from V and 7 bases from J, with 19 bases between. The CDR3 runs to 13 residues. Germline lookup yields CDR1 SGHNT and CDR2 YYREEE (reference sequence). DNA for the CDR3: TGTGCCACAGAAGGAGGACAGAAGATTGAAGCTTTCTTT. Its translation is CATEGGQKIEAFF. The whole variable domain, filled in from reference TRBV5-4 and TRBJ1-1, reads ETGVTQSPTHLIKTRGQQVTLRCSSQSGHNTVSWYQQALGQGPQFIFQYYREEENGRGNFPPRFSGLQFPNYSSELNVNALELDDSALYLCATEGGQKIEAFFGQGTRLTVV.

The rearrangement links TRBV19 to TRBJ2-2; a possible D gene is TRBD1 (6 bases). This CDR3 has 13 residues. V was cut by 4 bases and J by 7 bases, with 10 bases left in between. Germline V gene sequence: CDR1 LNHDA, CDR2 SQIVND (reference sequence). The CDR3 protein is CASSTQGGGELFF. CDR3 coding DNA: TGTGCCAGTAGTACACAGGGCGGCGGGGAGCTGTTTTTT.